This T cell receptor (beta chain) was obtained from a study of T cell changes during pregnancy in multiple sclerosis. TCRdb keeps only in-frame clones here, not all; method: immunoSEQ multiplex PCR. The table shows some 47,000 clones, with approximately 90% occurring only once. The sequence was collected from a female donor with multiple sclerosis, enrolled in a pregnancy study. The input for sequencing was CD8+ T cells from peripheral blood mononuclear cells, taken in the second trimester of pregnancy.

The CDR3 loop is CASKQGSYEQYF. The DNA for the CDR3 is TGTGCCAGCAAACAGGGAAGTTACGAGCAGTACTTC. V is TRBV6-1 and J is TRBJ2-7, with D tentatively TRBD1 (6 bases). There are 12 residues in the CDR3. Trimming shortened V by 7 bases and J by 4 bases, and 11 bases separated the two germline ends. Germline V gene sequence: CDR1 MNHNS, CDR2 SASEGT.